This T cell receptor beta chain originates from a study of T cell responses to AZD1222 COVID-19 vaccine. As concerns this clone: Its cognate antigen is unknown.

The V and J ends lost 5 bases and 11 bases respectively, with 10 bases between them. There are 11 residues in the CDR3. The germline gives CDR1 MGHDK, CDR2 SYGVNS. Notes on the study in general: The span of vaccine-associated CD4 TCRs extended across spike, with dominance at 160-218 and 743-854.

TCRdb's table, derived via immunoSEQ multiplex PCR, lists solely in-frame clones and lacks some. The sample carries more than 150,000 clones, 80% to 90% recorded once. The receptor was derived from an adult in good health. The input for sequencing was peripheral blood, taken on day 0 of AZD1222 vaccination. This sequence joins TRBV25-1 and TRBJ2-1; D is ambiguous. This chain's CDR3 is CASSTLDQQFF. In DNA, the CDR3 is TGTGCCAGCAGTACCCTAGACCAGCAGTTCTTC.